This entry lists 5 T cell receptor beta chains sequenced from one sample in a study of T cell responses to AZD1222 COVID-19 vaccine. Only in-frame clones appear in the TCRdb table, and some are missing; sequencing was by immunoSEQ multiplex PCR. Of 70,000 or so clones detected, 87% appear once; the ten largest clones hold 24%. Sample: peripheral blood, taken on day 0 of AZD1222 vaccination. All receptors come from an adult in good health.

The CDR3 region is CASRWASGEYEQYF. CDR3 bases: TGTGCCAGCAGGTGGGCTAGCGGGGAATACGAGCAGTACTTC. The rearrangement joins TRBV4-2 to TRBJ2-7; 9 nucleotides agree with TRBD2. The V segment lost 6 bases and the J segment 4 bases; nucleotides outside the gene matches: 7. The CDR3 has 14 residues. Germline V lookup: CDR1 LGHNA, CDR2 YNFKEQ.

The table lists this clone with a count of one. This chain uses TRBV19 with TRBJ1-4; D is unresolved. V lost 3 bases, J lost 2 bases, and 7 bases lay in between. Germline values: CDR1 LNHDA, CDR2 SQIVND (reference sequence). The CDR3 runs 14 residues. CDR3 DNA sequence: TGTGCCAGTAGTATTTCGGGGACTAATGAAAAACTGTTTTTT. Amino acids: CASSISGTNEKLFF. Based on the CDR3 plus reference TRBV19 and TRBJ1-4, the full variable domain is DGGITQSPKYLFRKEGQNVTLSCEQNLNHDAMYWYRQDPGQGLRLIYYSQIVNDFQKGDIAEGYSVSREKKESFPLTVTSAQKNPTAFYLCASSISGTNEKLFFGSGTQLSVL.

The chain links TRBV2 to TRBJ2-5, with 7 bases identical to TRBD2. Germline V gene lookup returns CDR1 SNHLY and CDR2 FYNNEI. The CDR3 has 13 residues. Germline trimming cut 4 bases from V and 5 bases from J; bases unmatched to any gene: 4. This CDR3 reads CASSGWEGETQYF. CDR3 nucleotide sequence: TGTGCCAGCAGTGGTTGGGAGGGGGAGACCCAGTACTTC. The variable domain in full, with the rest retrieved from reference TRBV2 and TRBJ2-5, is EPEVTQTPSHQVTQMGQEVILRCVPISNHLYFYWYRQILGQKVEFLVSFYNNEISEKSEIFDDQFSVERPDGSNFTLKIRSTKLEDSAMYFCASSGWEGETQYFGPGTRLLVL.

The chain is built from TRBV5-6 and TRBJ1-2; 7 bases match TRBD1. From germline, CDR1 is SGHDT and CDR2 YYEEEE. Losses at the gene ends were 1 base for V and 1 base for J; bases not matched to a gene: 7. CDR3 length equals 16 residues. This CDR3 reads CASSLRGTADNYGYTF. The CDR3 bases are TGTGCCAGCAGCTTGCGCGGGACAGCAGATAACTATGGCTACACCTTC.

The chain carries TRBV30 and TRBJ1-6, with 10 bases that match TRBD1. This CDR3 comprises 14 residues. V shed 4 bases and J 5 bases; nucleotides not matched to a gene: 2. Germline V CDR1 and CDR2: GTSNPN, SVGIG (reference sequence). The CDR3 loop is CAWKGTGDNSPLHF. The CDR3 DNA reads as TGTGCCTGGAAAGGGACAGGGGATAATTCACCCCTCCACTTT.